This T cell receptor (beta chain) derives from a study of CD4+ T cells in melanoma. This CDR3 has 16 residues. Deletions cut 4 bases from V and 3 bases from J, with 18 bases between. Germline-derived CDR1 and CDR2 are SGHRS and YFSETQ. The repertoire was sequenced with immunoSEQ multiplex PCR; TCRdb's copy has only in-frame clones and lacks some. The data hold 15,000 to 20,000 clones, with 65% to 85% observed a single time. The sequencing input was cells from a culture (not recorded whether cultured in vitro). The chain combines TRBV5-1 with TRBJ2-3; D possibly matches TRBD1 or TRBD2 (5 bases each). The origin of this receptor is a human donor with melanoma. CDR3: CASSPGTLSRTDTQYF. CDR3 coding DNA: TGCGCCAGCAGCCCCGGGACCCTCTCCCGGACAGATACGCAGTATTTT.